The 26 T cell receptor beta chains below were found in one sample sequenced in a study of blood T cell repertoires in COVID-19. Using immunoSEQ multiplex PCR, the repertoire was profiled, and TCRdb retains in-frame clones only, with some absent. Found here are 200,000 to 250,000 clones, approximately 78% of them singletons; the top ten hold 8% to 13%. Sequenced: peripheral blood. These receptors all come from a woman older than 75 with acute or convalescent COVID-19.

The rearrangement uses TRBV29-1 and TRBJ1-1, with D perhaps TRBD1 (6 bases). Germline CDR1 SQVTM, CDR2 ANQGSEA. This CDR3 comprises 15 residues. The germline V and J ends were trimmed by 4 bases and 11 bases, with 26 bases remaining between them. In DNA form, the CDR3 reads TGCAGCGTTGGTCCTGTCTCTTCAGGGGCGTCGATGGCTTTCTTT. It specifies CSVGPVSSGASMAFF.

CDR3 sequence: CASSPPGQGFEQYF. In DNA, the CDR3 is TGTGCCAGCTCACCCCCGGGACAGGGGTTCGAGCAGTACTTC. This chain links TRBV18 with TRBJ2-5; TRBD1 matches 10 bases. Judging by the DNA end, TRBJ2-7 fits better; the J call may be wrong. Germline lookup yields CDR1 KGHSH and CDR2 LQKENI. This CDR3 is 14 amino acids long.

This chain joins TRBV6-6 and TRBJ1-2, with TRBD1 matching over 8 bases. Per germline, CDR1 MNHNY and CDR2 SVGAGI (reference sequence). CDR3 size: 16 residues. With 0 bases clipped from V and 5 bases from J, the junction kept 8 bases outside the gene matches. The CDR3 DNA follows: TGTGCCAGCAGTTACTCCCCAGGGGGCAAAGTTTATGGCTACACCTTC. Protein product: CASSYSPGGKVYGYTF.

The chain carries TRBV6-5 and TRBJ2-7; the match to TRBD1 covers 10 bases. The CDR3 loop spans 13 amino acids. V lost 8 bases and J lost 2; bases outside the gene matches: 3. Germline V CDR1 and CDR2: MNHEY, SVGAGI. The CDR3 coding sequence is TGTGCCAGCCGGACAGGGGGACCCTACGAGCAGTACTTC. This translates into CASRTGGPYEQYF.

The CDR3 here is CASSTGARGYTF. DNA of the CDR3: TGTGCCAGCAGCACGGGTGCAAGGGGCTACACCTTC. The J gene is TRBJ1-2, the V gene TRBV28; no firm D call. Trimming stripped 6 bases from V and 8 bases from J, with 13 bases between. This CDR3 contains 12 residues. Germline CDR1 reads MDHEN; CDR2 reads SYDVKM.

V and J are TRBV7-9 and TRBJ2-1; TRBD1 matches 7 bases. The length of the CDR3 is 15 residues. J was trimmed by 5 bases and V by 1 base; bases with no gene match: 5. Germline V gene data show CDR1 as SEHNR and CDR2 as FQNEAQ (reference sequence). CDR3: CASSLGTGPNNEQFF. CDR3 nucleotide sequence: TGTGCCAGCAGCTTAGGGACAGGCCCTAACAATGAGCAGTTCTTC.

V gene TRBV7-2 combines with J gene TRBJ1-1; 12 bases are shared with TRBD1. J gave up 5 bases and V 4 bases, and 5 bases lay outside the gene matches. The germline CDR1 and CDR2 sequences are SGHTA and FQGNSA. The CDR3 length is 15 residues. The chain's CDR3 is CASSWGQGANTEAFF. In DNA form, the CDR3 reads TGTGCCAGCAGCTGGGGACAGGGGGCGAATACTGAAGCTTTCTTT.

This sequence joins TRBV19 and TRBJ1-2; 9 bases agree with TRBD1. Germline CDR1 reads LNHDA; CDR2 reads SQIVND (reference sequence). The CDR3 covers 14 residues. With 8 bases clipped from V and 8 bases from J, the junction kept 12 bases outside the gene matches. CDR3 sequence reads: CASLTGTGNQGYTF. For the CDR3, the DNA is TGTGCCAGTTTGACCGGGACAGGGAATCAAGGCTACACCTTC.

The chain joins TRBV30 to TRBJ1-3; a possible D gene is TRBD1 (5 bases). This CDR3 has 13 residues. V lost 8 bases to trimming and J lost 2 bases, with 13 bases between them. The germline V gene has CDR1 GTSNPN and CDR2 SVGIG (reference sequence). CDR3 region: CALRQFAGNTIYF. CDR3 sequence (DNA): TGTGCCCTACGACAGTTCGCTGGAAACACCATATATTTT.

The J gene is TRBJ2-5, the V gene TRBV28; perhaps TRBD2 as D (6 bases). The V gene's germline CDR1 is MDHEN and CDR2 SYDVKM. Trimming removed 3 bases at V and 5 bases at J, with 19 bases between. This CDR3 comprises 16 residues. The CDR3 region is CASSFRFGRSGETQYF. The CDR3 DNA sequence: TGTGCCAGCAGTTTTAGATTCGGCAGGAGCGGGGAGACCCAGTACTTC.

The chain is built from TRBV6-2 or TRBV6-3 and TRBJ1-3, with TRBD1 as a possible D gene (6 bases). V dropped 6 bases and J dropped 4 bases, with 16 bases sitting between them. This CDR3 region has 15 residues. Per germline, CDR1 MNHEY and CDR2 SVGEGT. Here the CDR3 DNA reads TGTGCCAGCAGCTCTAACAGGGTATCCGGAAACACCATATATTTT. Amino acid sequence: CASSSNRVSGNTIYF.

V and J are TRBV14 and TRBJ2-3, with 14 nucleotides matching TRBD2. The germline gives CDR1 SGHDN, CDR2 FVKESK. The CDR3 extends over 22 amino acids. The V and J ends lost 2 bases and 0 bases, in that order; junction bases with no gene match: 16. CDR3 in DNA: TGTGCCAGCAGCCAAATCCTTAGCGTAGGACTAGCGGGGGGCCTGAGCACAGATACGCAGTATTTT. This gives the protein CASSQILSVGLAGGLSTDTQYF.

J is TRBJ2-7 and V is TRBV2; 11 bases line up with TRBD1. V gave up 2 bases and J gave up 0 bases; unmatched junction bases: 3. The CDR3 consists of 16 residues. The V gene's germline CDR1 is SNHLY and CDR2 FYNNEI. CDR3 sequence: CASSELGTGGSYEQYF. The CDR3 nucleotides read TGTGCCAGCAGTGAACTTGGGACAGGGGGCTCCTACGAGCAGTACTTC.

This clone was detected only once. This chain connects TRBV14 to TRBJ2-5, with 10 bases lining up with TRBD2. The CDR3 totals 17 residues. The J segment lost 5 bases and the V segment lost 3 bases, leaving 12 bases of the junction unmatched. Germline-derived CDR1 and CDR2 are SGHDN and FVKESK. CDR3 loop: CASSQDSLAGVRETQYF. CDR3 coding DNA: TGTGCCAGCAGCCAGGACAGCCTAGCGGGAGTCCGGGAGACCCAGTACTTC.

The V gene is TRBV27, the J gene TRBJ1-5; perhaps TRBD1 as D (5 bases). V dropped 9 bases and J dropped 6 bases, with 15 bases sitting between them. Germline CDR1 and CDR2: MNHEY and SMNVEV (reference sequence). The CDR3 contains 13 residues. CDR3 nucleotide sequence: TGTGCCAGTGGAGGGGCGTTAGGTCAGCCCCAGCATTTT. Amino acids: CASGGALGQPQHF.

This chain uses TRBV6-2 or TRBV6-3 with TRBJ2-7; 8 bases map to TRBD2. The CDR3 covers 13 residues. Germline CDR1 MNHEY, CDR2 SVGEGT. J gave up 4 bases and V 4 bases, and 3 bases lay outside the gene matches. The CDR3 here is CASSFSGGYEQYF. The CDR3 region has the DNA TGTGCCAGCAGTTTCAGCGGGGGTTACGAGCAGTACTTC.

The gene calls are TRBV19 and TRBJ1-2; the D gene is possibly TRBD1 (5 bases). CDR1 is LNHDA and CDR2 is SQIVND in the germline V gene (reference sequence). The CDR3 sequence is 14 residues long. Trimming stripped 7 bases from V and 3 bases from J, with 15 bases between. The CDR3: CASTSQGKDYGYTF. In nucleotides, the CDR3 is TGTGCCAGTACCTCTCAGGGTAAAGACTATGGCTACACCTTC.

This chain uses TRBV6-2 or TRBV6-3 with TRBJ1-1; D is ambiguous. The CDR3 is 14 residues long. Deletions cut 4 bases from V and 0 bases from J, with 9 bases between. In germline, CDR1 is MNHEY, CDR2 SVGEGT. The CDR3 here is CASSSGGMNTEAFF. In DNA form, the CDR3 reads TGTGCCAGCAGTTCCGGCGGCATGAACACTGAAGCTTTCTTT.

V and J are TRBV2 and TRBJ1-2; TRBD1 is a possible D gene (5 bases). The CDR3 totals 15 residues. CDR1 and CDR2 (germline): SNHLY, FYNNEI. With 6 bases removed from V and 2 bases from J, the gap between germline ends came to 16 bases. This chain's CDR3 is CASSVGRVANYGYTF. The CDR3 region has the DNA TGTGCCAGCAGCGTCGGCAGGGTGGCCAACTATGGCTACACCTTC.

The rearrangement uses TRBV5-1 and TRBJ1-1; TRBD1 is a possible D gene (6 bases). This CDR3 has 15 residues. The V gene's germline CDR1 is SGHRS and CDR2 YFSETQ. V shed 5 bases and J shed 0 bases, with 14 bases lying between them. The CDR3 protein is CASRSTGNLNTEAFF. The CDR3 nucleotides read TGCGCCAGCAGATCGACAGGAAACCTGAACACTGAAGCTTTCTTT. Combining the CDR3 with reference TRBV5-1 and TRBJ1-1 gives the whole variable domain KAGVTQTPRYLIKTRGQQVTLSCSPISGHRSVSWYQQTPGQGLQFLFEYFSETQRNKGNFPGRFSGRQFSNSRSEMNVSTLELGDSALYLCASRSTGNLNTEAFFGQGTRLTVV.

The chain carries TRBV23-1 and TRBJ1-6; unclear D gene. TRBV23-1 is designated an ORF whose function remains uncertain. CDR3 size: 17 residues. Between the trimmed V and J ends, which lost 0 bases and 9 bases, there was a span of 18 bases. The DNA for the CDR3 is TGCGCCAGCAGTCAATCGGATCCCGGGAAATCCCTTTCACCCCTCCACTTT. This translates into CASSQSDPGKSLSPLHF.

As DNA, the CDR3 is TGTGCCAGTAGTATAGAAAGGACTAGCGGGGGCCAAGAGACCCAGTACTTC. This encodes CASSIERTSGGQETQYF. This chain links TRBV19 with TRBJ2-5, with 13 bases that match TRBD2. The CDR3 contains 17 residues. Germline loops: CDR1 LNHDA, CDR2 SQIVND (reference sequence). Trimming at V came to 0 bases and at J to 1 base, leaving 2 bases not matched to a gene. Full variable domain (missing parts from reference TRBV19 and TRBJ2-5): DGGITQSPKYLFRKEGQNVTLSCEQNLNHDAMYWYRQDPGQGLRLIYYSQIVNDFQKGDIAEGYSVSREKKESFPLTVTSAQKNPTAFYLCASSIERTSGGQETQYFGPGTRLLVL.

The chain has TRBV25-1 and TRBJ1-1; a possible D gene is TRBD1 (5 bases). From germline, CDR1 is MGHDK and CDR2 SYGVNS. The V gene lost 3 bases and the J gene lost 3 bases, with 11 bases spanning the gap. The CDR3 consists of 14 residues. CDR3 bases: TGTGCCAGCAGTGAGAGGGGCGGGGACACTGAAGCTTTCTTT. This codes for CASSERGGDTEAFF.

V usage is TRBV4-3 and J usage is TRBJ1-2; no reliable D call. The CDR3 runs to 13 residues. In germline, CDR1 is LGHNA, CDR2 YSLEER. With 0 bases removed from V and 7 bases from J, the gap between germline ends came to 9 bases. The CDR3 sequence: CASSQDPGFGYTF. CDR3 nucleotide sequence: TGCGCCAGCAGCCAAGATCCCGGGTTTGGCTACACCTTC.

V gene TRBV30 combines with J gene TRBJ2-7; D is possibly TRBD1 (6 bases). V lost 1 base and J lost 10, with 17 bases in between. The germline gives CDR1 GTSNPN, CDR2 SVGIG (reference sequence). This CDR3 comprises 13 residues. The CDR3 reads CAWSAQGPSSQYF. CDR3 sequence (DNA): TGTGCCTGGAGTGCCCAGGGGCCCTCCTCACAGTACTTC.

The rearrangement uses TRBV5-4 and TRBJ1-2; 7 bases align to TRBD1. Germline V gene sequence: CDR1 SGHNT, CDR2 YYREEE (reference sequence). V gave up 3 bases and J gave up 4 bases; unmatched junction bases: 3. The CDR3 length is 13 residues. The CDR3 loop reads CASSSSGGYGYTF. The CDR3 coding sequence is TGTGCCAGCAGCTCCTCAGGGGGCTATGGCTACACCTTC.